These 5 T cell receptor beta chains came from one sample sequenced in a study of blood T cell repertoires in COVID-19 (dated by TCRdb to the early 2020s). The method was the immunoSEQ multiplex PCR assay. TCRdb obtained this table from immuneACCESS and retained in-frame rearrangements with V and J assigned. These tables miss some clones; where compared with another copy, unresolved V genes account for less than half of the shortfall, and the remainder is unexplained. Present in this sample are 190,000 or so clones, 89% of which were seen just once. The top ten clones comprise around 7% of the sample. Input material: peripheral blood. Receptors were obtained from a man in his forties with acute or convalescent COVID-19.

This clone appeared once. The V and J genes are TRBV28 and TRBJ2-7; D possibly corresponds to TRBD2 (5 bases). Looked up from germline, CDR1 is MDHEN and CDR2 is SYDVKM. This CDR3 is built from 15 residues. The ends were cut back, 4 bases at V and 2 bases at J, with 15 bases in the middle. The CDR3 loop reads CASSSTGIFPYEQYF. CDR3 nucleotide sequence: TGTGCCAGCAGTTCCACCGGGATTTTCCCCTACGAGCAGTACTTC.

The chain uses TRBV6-5 and TRBJ1-3; 8 nucleotides agree with TRBD1. The CDR3 length is 15 residues. Trimming at V came to 0 bases and at J to 3 bases, leaving 1 base not matched to a gene. Germline loops: CDR1 MNHEY, CDR2 SVGAGI. The CDR3 DNA follows: TGTGCCAGCAGTTACTCTGACAGGGGTGGAAACACCATATATTTT. As protein: CASSYSDRGGNTIYF.

This chain links TRBV5-1 with TRBJ2-1; 14 bases line up with TRBD2. Germline V CDR1 and CDR2: SGHRS, YFSETQ. The trim removed 3 bases at V and 0 bases at J, leaving 8 bases unmatched. The CDR3 runs 19 residues. The CDR3 nucleotides read TGCGCCAGCAGCTCGACTAGCGGGGGGGTTTCTAGCTCCTACAATGAGCAGTTCTTC. Its translation: CASSSTSGGVSSSYNEQFF.

The V call is TRBV10-2, the J call TRBJ1-4; a weak D match, TRBD1 (6 bases). From germline, CDR1 is WSHSY and CDR2 SAAADI. The CDR3 is 14 amino acids. V was shortened by 4 bases and J by 5 bases, with 11 bases between the two germline ends. This CDR3 reads CASSGPGENEKLFF. The CDR3 DNA follows: TGCGCCAGCAGTGGACCAGGGGAGAATGAAAAACTGTTTTTT.

The J gene is TRBJ1-1, the V gene TRBV19; 8 bases agree with TRBD1. Looked up from germline, CDR1 is LNHDA and CDR2 is SQIVND (reference sequence). Trimming at V came to 3 bases and at J to 1 base, leaving 7 bases not matched to a gene. The CDR3 is 16 residues long. CDR3: CASSIRTGGENTEAFF. For the CDR3, the DNA is TGTGCCAGTAGTATCAGAACAGGGGGGGAGAACACTGAAGCTTTCTTT.